A single sample is the source of the 12 T cell receptor beta chains below, sequenced in a study of OX40 agonist ivuxolimab in advanced cancers. Sequencing used immunoSEQ multiplex PCR; TCRdb keeps in-frame clones, though not all of them. The sample shows about 62,000 clones, about 81% of them seen only once. The material sequenced was CD4+ or CD8+ T cells sorted from blood, taken in a trial of the OX40 agonist ivuxolimab. Receptor source: an adult with an advanced solid tumor such as melanoma, head and neck, liver or kidney cancer.

The gene calls are TRBV19 and TRBJ1-5, with D tentatively TRBD1 (5 bases). The germline V gene has CDR1 LNHDA and CDR2 SQIVND (reference sequence). Trimming cost V 4 bases and J 1 base, with 8 bases left between them. This CDR3 has 14 residues. The CDR3 loop reads CASSRGPSNQPQHF. DNA of the CDR3: TGTGCCAGTAGTAGGGGACCGAGCAATCAGCCCCAGCATTTT.

CDR3 region: CASSAMRGGQPQHF. Written as DNA, the CDR3 is TGTGCCAGCAGTGCTATGCGGGGTGGGCAGCCCCAGCATTTT. The rearrangement joins TRBV6-1 to TRBJ1-5; D remains unclear. V was trimmed by 4 bases and J by 7 bases, leaving 14 bases between them. There are 14 residues in the CDR3. Germline-derived CDR1 and CDR2 are MNHNS and SASEGT.

In this sample, this clone turned up a few times. The chain links TRBV4-1 to TRBJ2-2; 12 bases agree with TRBD1. Trimming at V came to 4 bases and at J to 5 bases, leaving 5 bases not matched to a gene. Germline lookup yields CDR1 MGHRA and CDR2 YSYEKL. The CDR3 consists of 16 residues. CDR3 coding DNA: TGCGCCAGCAGCCGGGGACAGGGGGCTGGAACCGGGGAGCTGTTTTTT. It encodes CASSRGQGAGTGELFF.

The chain couples TRBV11-2 to TRBJ1-2; D not resolved. The CDR3 is made up of 11 amino acids. The germline V gene encodes CDR1 SGHAT and CDR2 FQNNGV. The ends were cut back, 3 bases at V and 13 bases at J, with 12 bases in the middle. CDR3 protein: CASSFRRDATF. The CDR3 DNA reads TGTGCCAGCAGCTTTCGGAGGGATGCCACCTTC. Full variable domain (remainder filled in from reference TRBV11-2 and TRBJ1-2): EAGVAQSPRYKIIEKRQSVAFWCNPISGHATLYWYQQILGQGPKLLIQFQNNGVVDDSQLPKDRFSAERLKGVDSTLKIQPAKLEDSAVYLCASSFRRDATFGSGTRLTVV.

The table lists this clone with a few counts. V is TRBV4-3 and J is TRBJ2-1; 10 bases align to TRBD2. From germline, CDR1 is LGHNA and CDR2 YSLEER. J lost 0 bases, V lost 4 bases, and 12 bases had no gene match. This CDR3 is built from 19 residues. CDR3 loop: CASSPEASGGANSYNEQFF. The DNA for the CDR3 is TGCGCCAGCAGCCCGGAGGCTAGCGGGGGTGCCAACTCCTACAATGAGCAGTTCTTC.

The genes are TRBV19 and TRBJ2-3; D might be TRBD1 or TRBD2, each matching 6 bases. Germline V gives CDR1 LNHDA, CDR2 SQIVND (reference sequence). The length of the CDR3 is 17 residues. V lost 2 bases and J lost 3, with 18 bases in between. As DNA, the CDR3 is TGTGCCAGTAGTATAATAGCGGTGGGAACAGGGACAGATACGCAGTATTTT. Amino acid sequence: CASSIIAVGTGTDTQYF. Together with reference TRBV19 and TRBJ2-3, the CDR3 gives the full variable domain: DGGITQSPKYLFRKEGQNVTLSCEQNLNHDAMYWYRQDPGQGLRLIYYSQIVNDFQKGDIAEGYSVSREKKESFPLTVTSAQKNPTAFYLCASSIIAVGTGTDTQYFGPGTRLTVL.

The rearrangement joins TRBV30 to TRBJ1-6, with unresolved D. V was pared by 3 bases and J by 6 bases, with 9 bases between. Per the germline V gene, CDR1 is GTSNPN and CDR2 is SVGIG (reference sequence). This CDR3 has 13 amino acids. For the CDR3, the DNA is TGTGCCTGGAGAACGGACCTTAATTCACCCCTCCACTTT. Protein product: CAWRTDLNSPLHF.

CDR3 sequence: CAWSVLGRGVYNEQFF. CDR3 coding DNA: TGTGCCTGGAGTGTACTTGGGCGGGGGGTATACAATGAGCAGTTCTTC. The chain is built from TRBV30 and TRBJ2-1, with TRBD2 matching over 8 bases. The CDR3 sequence is 16 residues long. Trimming removed 0 bases from V and 4 bases from J; junction bases left unmatched: 8. Germline-derived CDR1 and CDR2 are GTSNPN and SVGIG (reference sequence).

The J gene is TRBJ2-3, the V gene TRBV30; 11 bases map to TRBD2. Per the germline V gene, CDR1 is GTSNPN and CDR2 is SVGIG (reference sequence). The ends lost 4 bases at V and 6 bases at J; junction bases unmatched: 15. The CDR3 sequence is 17 residues long. CDR3 sequence: CAWIPIGSSGGQDTQYF. As DNA, the CDR3 is TGTGCCTGGATCCCCATTGGTTCTAGCGGGGGGCAGGATACGCAGTATTTT.

The CDR3 coding sequence is TGTGCCAGCAGTGGAGTGACTAGCGGGGCGGATACGCAGTATTTT. Translating it yields CASSGVTSGADTQYF. The chain links TRBV6-1 to TRBJ2-3, with 11 bases lining up with TRBD2. The CDR3 totals 15 residues. The V segment lost 4 bases and the J segment 6 bases; nucleotides outside the gene matches: 6. From germline, CDR1 is MNHNS and CDR2 SASEGT.

CDR3 DNA sequence: TGTGCCAGCAGCTTGGGAAGCACAACCACAGATACGCAGTATTTT. Translation gives CASSLGSTTTDTQYF. V is TRBV5-4 and J is TRBJ2-3; D is ambiguous. The CDR3 has 15 residues. V lost 0 bases to trimming and J lost 2 bases, with 10 bases between them. Germline V gene lookup returns CDR1 SGHNT and CDR2 YYREEE (reference sequence).

The genes are TRBV9 and TRBJ1-5, with D hard to call. Germline CDR1 is SGDLS and CDR2 is YYNGEE. The CDR3 is 18 residues long. The V end lost 3 bases, the J end lost 5 bases, and 24 bases lay between the germline ends. The CDR3 spells CASSAAAERRRRDQPQHF. DNA of the CDR3: TGTGCCAGCAGCGCGGCTGCCGAAAGGAGGAGACGAGATCAGCCCCAGCATTTT.